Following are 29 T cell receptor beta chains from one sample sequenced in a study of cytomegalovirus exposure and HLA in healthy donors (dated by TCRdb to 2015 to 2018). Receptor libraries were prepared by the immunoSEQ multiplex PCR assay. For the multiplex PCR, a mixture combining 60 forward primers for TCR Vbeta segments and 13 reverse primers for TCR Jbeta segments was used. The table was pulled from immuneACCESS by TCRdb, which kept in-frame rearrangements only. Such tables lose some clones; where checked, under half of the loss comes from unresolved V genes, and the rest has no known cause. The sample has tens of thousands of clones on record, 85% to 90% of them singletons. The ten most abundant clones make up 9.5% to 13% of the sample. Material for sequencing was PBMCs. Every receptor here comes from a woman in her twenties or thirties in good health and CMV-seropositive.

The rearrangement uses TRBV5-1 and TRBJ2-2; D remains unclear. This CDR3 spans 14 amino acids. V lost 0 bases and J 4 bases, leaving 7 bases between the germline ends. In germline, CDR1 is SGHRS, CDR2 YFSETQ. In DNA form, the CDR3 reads TGCGCCAGCAGCTTGGTGGTCGGCACCGGGGAGCTGTTTTTT. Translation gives CASSLVVGTGELFF.

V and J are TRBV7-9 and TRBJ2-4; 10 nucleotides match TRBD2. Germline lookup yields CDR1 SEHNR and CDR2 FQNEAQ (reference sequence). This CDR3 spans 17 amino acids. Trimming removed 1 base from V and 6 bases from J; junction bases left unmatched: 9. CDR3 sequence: CASSLGGLAGAGNIQYF. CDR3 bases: TGTGCCAGCAGCTTAGGGGGCCTAGCGGGAGCTGGAAACATTCAGTACTTC.

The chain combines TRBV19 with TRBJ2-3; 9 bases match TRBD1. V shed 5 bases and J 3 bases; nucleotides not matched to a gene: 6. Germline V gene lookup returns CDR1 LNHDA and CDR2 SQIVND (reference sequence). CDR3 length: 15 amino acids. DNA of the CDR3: TGTGCCAGTAGTCCGTTACAGGGGGCGACAGATACGCAGTATTTT. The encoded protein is CASSPLQGATDTQYF. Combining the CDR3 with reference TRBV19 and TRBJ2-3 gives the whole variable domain DGGITQSPKYLFRKEGQNVTLSCEQNLNHDAMYWYRQDPGQGLRLIYYSQIVNDFQKGDIAEGYSVSREKKESFPLTVTSAQKNPTAFYLCASSPLQGATDTQYFGPGTRLTVL.

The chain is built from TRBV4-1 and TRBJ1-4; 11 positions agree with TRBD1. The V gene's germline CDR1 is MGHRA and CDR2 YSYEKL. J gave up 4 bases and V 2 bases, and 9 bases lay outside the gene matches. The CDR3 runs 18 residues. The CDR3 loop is CASSQKGTGGGGNEKLFF. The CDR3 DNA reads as TGCGCCAGCAGCCAAAAGGGGACAGGGGGTGGAGGTAATGAAAAACTGTTTTTT.

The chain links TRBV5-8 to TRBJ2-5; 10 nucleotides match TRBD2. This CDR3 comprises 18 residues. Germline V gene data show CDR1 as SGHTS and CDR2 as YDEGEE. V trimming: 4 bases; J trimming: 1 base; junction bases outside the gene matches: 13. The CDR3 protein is CASSPGGVGLAAQETQYF. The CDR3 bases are TGTGCCAGCAGCCCGGGCGGGGTTGGACTAGCGGCCCAAGAGACCCAGTACTTC.

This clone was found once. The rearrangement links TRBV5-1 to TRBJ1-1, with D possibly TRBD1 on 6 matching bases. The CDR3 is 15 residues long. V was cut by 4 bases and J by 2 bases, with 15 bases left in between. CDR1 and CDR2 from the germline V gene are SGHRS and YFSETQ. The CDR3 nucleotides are TGCGCCAGCAGCCATGGACAGATGATTAACACTGAAGCTTTCTTT. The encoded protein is CASSHGQMINTEAFF.

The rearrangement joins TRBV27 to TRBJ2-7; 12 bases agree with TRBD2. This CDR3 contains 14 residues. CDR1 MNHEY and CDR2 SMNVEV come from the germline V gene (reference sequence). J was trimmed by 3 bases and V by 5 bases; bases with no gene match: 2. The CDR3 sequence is CASSPGLAGYEQYF. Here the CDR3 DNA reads TGTGCCAGCAGTCCGGGACTAGCGGGCTACGAGCAGTACTTC.

The CDR3 DNA sequence: TGTGCCTGGAGTGTAGCCCAGGCGTTGCATGGCTACACCTTC. Amino acids: CAWSVAQALHGYTF. V usage is TRBV30 and J usage is TRBJ1-2; D remains ambiguous. The CDR3 covers 14 residues. Germline V gene sequence: CDR1 GTSNPN, CDR2 SVGIG (reference sequence). V shed 0 bases and J shed 6 bases, with 14 bases lying between them.

The CDR3 is CASSLDPLSEQYF. CDR3 nucleotide sequence: TGTGCCAGCAGCCTAGACCCACTCAGCGAGCAGTACTTC. The chain joins TRBV28 to TRBJ2-7; D is uncertain. CDR1 MDHEN and CDR2 SYDVKM come from the germline V gene. The germline V and J ends were trimmed by 6 bases and 6 bases, with 15 bases remaining between them. The CDR3 covers 13 residues.

The DNA for the CDR3 is TGTGCCAGCAGTCCTAACAGGGGGAGTCTTAGGGAGCAGTACTTC. It translates to CASSPNRGSLREQYF. The rearrangement uses TRBV27 and TRBJ2-7, with 8 bases identical to TRBD1. V shed 5 bases, J shed 7 bases, and the junction held 13 bases outside the gene matches. The V gene's germline CDR1 is MNHEY and CDR2 SMNVEV (reference sequence). The CDR3 has 15 amino acids.

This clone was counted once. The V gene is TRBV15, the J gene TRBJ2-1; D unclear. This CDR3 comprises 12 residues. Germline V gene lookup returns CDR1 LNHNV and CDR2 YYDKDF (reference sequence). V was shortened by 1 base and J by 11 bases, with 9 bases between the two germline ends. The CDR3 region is CATSRVLAQQFF. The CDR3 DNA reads TGTGCCACCAGCAGAGTTTTAGCCCAGCAGTTCTTC.

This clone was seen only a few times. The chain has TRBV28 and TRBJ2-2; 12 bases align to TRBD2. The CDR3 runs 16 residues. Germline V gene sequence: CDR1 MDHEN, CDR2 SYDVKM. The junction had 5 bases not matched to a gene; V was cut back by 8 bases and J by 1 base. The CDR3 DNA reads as TGTGCCAGCGGATTACTAGCGGGAGGGAACACCGGGGAGCTGTTTTTT. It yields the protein CASGLLAGGNTGELFF.

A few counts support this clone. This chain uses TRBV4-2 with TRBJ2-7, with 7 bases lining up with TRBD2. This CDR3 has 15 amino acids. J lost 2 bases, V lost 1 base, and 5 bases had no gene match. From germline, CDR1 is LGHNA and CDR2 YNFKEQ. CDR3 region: CASSQAASGAYEQYF. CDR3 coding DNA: TGTGCCAGCAGCCAAGCCGCTAGCGGCGCCTACGAGCAGTACTTC.

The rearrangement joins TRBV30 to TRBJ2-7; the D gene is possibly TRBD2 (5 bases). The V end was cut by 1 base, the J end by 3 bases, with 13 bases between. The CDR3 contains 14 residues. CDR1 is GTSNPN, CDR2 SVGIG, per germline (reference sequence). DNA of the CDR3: TGTGCCTGGAGTGGCGGGCTAGCAGACTACGAGCAGTACTTC. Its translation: CAWSGGLADYEQYF.

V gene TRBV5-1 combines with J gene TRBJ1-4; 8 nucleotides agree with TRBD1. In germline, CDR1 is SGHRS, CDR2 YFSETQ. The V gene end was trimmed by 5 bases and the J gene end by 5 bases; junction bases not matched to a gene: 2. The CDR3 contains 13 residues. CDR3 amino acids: CASRTGGNEKLFF. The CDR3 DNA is TGCGCCAGCAGAACAGGGGGAAATGAAAAACTGTTTTTT.

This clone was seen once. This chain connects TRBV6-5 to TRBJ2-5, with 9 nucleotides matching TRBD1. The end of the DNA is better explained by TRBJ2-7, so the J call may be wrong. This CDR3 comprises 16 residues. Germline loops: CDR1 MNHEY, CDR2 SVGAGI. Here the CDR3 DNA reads TGTGCCAGCAGTTACTCGACGACAGGGGGGGGATACGAGCAGTACTTC. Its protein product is CASSYSTTGGGYEQYF.

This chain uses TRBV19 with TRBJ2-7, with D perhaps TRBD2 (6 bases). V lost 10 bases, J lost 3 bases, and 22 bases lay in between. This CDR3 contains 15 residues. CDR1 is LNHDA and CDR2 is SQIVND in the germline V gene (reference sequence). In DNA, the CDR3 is TGTGCCACATCGCGAAAACTAGCCGGGGGCTACGAGCAGTACTTC. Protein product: CATSRKLAGGYEQYF.

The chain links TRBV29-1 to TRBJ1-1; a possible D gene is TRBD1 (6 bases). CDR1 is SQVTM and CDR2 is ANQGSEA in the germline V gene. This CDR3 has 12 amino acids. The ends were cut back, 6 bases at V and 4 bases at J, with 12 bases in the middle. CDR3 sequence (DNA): TGCAGCGTCAGACAGGCGGCCACTGAAGCTTTCTTT. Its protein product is CSVRQAATEAFF.

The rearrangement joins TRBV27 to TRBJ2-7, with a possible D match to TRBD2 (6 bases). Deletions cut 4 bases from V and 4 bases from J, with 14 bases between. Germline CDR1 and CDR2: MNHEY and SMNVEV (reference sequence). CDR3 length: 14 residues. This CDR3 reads CASSWFGGEYEQYF. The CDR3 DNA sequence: TGTGCCAGCAGTTGGTTCGGGGGTGAGTACGAGCAGTACTTC.

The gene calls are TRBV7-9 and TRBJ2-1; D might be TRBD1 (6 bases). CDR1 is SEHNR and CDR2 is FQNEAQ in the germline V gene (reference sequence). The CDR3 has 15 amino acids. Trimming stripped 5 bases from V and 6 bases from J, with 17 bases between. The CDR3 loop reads CASSRQGPKGNEQFF. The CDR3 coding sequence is TGTGCCAGCAGCCGCCAGGGGCCGAAAGGCAATGAGCAGTTCTTC.

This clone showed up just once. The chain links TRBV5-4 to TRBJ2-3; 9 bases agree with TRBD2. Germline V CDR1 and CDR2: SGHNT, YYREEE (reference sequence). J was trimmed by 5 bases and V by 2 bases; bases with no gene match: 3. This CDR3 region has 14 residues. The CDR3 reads CASSFQTSGDTQYF. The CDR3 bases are TGTGCCAGCAGCTTTCAGACTAGCGGAGATACGCAGTATTTT.

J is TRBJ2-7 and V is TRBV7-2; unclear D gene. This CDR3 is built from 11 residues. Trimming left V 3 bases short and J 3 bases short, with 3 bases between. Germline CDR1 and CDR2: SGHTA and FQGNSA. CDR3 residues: CASSFLYEQYF. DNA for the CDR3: TGTGCCAGCAGCTTTCTCTACGAGCAGTACTTC.

The CDR3 DNA follows: TGCGCCAGCAGCTTGGAACCGACAGGGGGCCCCCAGCATTTT. This translates into CASSLEPTGGPQHF. The chain uses TRBV5-1 and TRBJ1-5; 10 bases line up with TRBD1. Trimming at V came to 0 bases and at J to 10 bases, leaving 4 bases not matched to a gene. Germline V gene data show CDR1 as SGHRS and CDR2 as YFSETQ. The CDR3 consists of 14 residues.

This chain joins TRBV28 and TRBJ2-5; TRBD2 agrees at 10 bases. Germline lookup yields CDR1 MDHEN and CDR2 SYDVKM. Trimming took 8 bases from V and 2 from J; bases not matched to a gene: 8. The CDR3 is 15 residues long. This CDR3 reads CASEPGLAVQETQYF. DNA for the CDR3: TGTGCCAGCGAACCTGGACTAGCGGTACAAGAGACCCAGTACTTC.

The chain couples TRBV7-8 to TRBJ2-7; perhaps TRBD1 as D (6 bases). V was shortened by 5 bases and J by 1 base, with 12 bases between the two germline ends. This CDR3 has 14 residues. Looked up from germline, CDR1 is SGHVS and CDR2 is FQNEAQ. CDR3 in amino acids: CASSRNRESYEQYF. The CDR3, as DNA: TGTGCCAGCAGCCGGAACAGGGAATCCTACGAGCAGTACTTC.

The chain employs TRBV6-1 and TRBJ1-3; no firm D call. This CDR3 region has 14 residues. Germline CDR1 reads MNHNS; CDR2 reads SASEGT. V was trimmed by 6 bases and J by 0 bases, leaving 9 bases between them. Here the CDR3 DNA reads TGTGCCAGCAGGACACTCCTCTCTGGAAACACCATATATTTT. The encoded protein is CASRTLLSGNTIYF.

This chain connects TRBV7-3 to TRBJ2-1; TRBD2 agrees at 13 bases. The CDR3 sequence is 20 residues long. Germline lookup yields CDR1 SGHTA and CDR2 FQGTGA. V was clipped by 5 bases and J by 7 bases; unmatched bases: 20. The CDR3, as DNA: TGTGCCAGCAGCGCCAAACCCACCGTGACTAGCGGGAGGTTTAGGAATGAGCAGTTCTTC. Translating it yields CASSAKPTVTSGRFRNEQFF.

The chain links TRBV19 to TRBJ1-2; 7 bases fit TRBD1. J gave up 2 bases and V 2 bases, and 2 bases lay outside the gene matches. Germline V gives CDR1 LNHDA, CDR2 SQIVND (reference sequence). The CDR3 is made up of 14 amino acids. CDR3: CASSIQQGNYGYTF. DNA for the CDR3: TGTGCCAGTAGTATACAACAGGGGAACTATGGCTACACCTTC.

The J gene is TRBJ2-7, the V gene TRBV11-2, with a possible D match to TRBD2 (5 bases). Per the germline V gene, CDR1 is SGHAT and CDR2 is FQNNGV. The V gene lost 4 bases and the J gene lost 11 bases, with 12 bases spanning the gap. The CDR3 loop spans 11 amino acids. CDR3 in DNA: TGTGCCAGCAGCTCAAACGGGATTGAGTACTTC. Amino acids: CASSSNGIEYF.